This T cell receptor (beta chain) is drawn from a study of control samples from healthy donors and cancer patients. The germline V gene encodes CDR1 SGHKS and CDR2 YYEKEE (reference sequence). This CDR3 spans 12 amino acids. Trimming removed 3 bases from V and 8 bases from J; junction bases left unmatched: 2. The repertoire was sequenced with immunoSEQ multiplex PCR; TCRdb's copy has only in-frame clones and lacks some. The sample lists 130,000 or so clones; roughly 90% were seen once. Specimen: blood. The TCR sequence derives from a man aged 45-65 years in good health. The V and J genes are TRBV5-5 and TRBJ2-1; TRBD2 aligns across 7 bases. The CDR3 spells CASSSREDEQFF. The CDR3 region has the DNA TGTGCCAGCAGCTCTCGGGAGGATGAGCAGTTCTTC.